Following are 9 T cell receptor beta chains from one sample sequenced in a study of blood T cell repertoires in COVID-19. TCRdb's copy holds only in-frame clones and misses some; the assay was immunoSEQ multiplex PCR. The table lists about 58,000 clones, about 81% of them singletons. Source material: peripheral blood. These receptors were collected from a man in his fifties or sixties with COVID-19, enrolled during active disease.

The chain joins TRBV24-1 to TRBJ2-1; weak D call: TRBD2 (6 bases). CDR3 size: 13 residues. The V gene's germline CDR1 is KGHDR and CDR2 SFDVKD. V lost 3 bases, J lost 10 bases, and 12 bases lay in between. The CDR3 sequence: CATSDEGRKEQFF. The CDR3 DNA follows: TGTGCCACCAGTGATGAAGGGAGGAAAGAGCAGTTCTTC.

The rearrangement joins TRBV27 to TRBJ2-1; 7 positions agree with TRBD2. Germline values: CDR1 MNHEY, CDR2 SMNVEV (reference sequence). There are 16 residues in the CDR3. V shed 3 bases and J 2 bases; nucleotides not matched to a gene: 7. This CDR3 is CASSFKGGGAYNEQFF. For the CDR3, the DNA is TGTGCCAGCAGTTTTAAGGGCGGGGGTGCCTACAATGAGCAGTTCTTC.

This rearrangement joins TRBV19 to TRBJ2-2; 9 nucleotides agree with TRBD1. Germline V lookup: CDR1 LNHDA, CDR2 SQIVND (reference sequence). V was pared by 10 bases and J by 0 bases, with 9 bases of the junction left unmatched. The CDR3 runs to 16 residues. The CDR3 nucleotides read TGTGCCACGACGGACAGGGGCTCCCCGAACACCGGGGAGCTGTTTTTT. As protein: CATTDRGSPNTGELFF. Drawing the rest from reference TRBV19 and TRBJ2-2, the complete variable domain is DGGITQSPKYLFRKEGQNVTLSCEQNLNHDAMYWYRQDPGQGLRLIYYSQIVNDFQKGDIAEGYSVSREKKESFPLTVTSAQKNPTAFYLCATTDRGSPNTGELFFGEGSRLTVL.

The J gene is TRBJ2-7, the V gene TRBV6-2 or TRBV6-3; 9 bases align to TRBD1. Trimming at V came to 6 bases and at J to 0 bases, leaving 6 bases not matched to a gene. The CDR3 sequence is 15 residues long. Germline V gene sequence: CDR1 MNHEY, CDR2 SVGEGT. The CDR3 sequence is CASRPTGGRSYEQYF. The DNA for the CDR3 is TGTGCCAGCAGGCCTACAGGGGGCCGCTCCTACGAGCAGTACTTC.

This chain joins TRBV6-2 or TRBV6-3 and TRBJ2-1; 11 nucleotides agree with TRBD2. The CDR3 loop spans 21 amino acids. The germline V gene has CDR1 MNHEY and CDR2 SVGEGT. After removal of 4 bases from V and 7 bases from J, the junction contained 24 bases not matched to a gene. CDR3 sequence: CASSSNSGTSGQAVQLNEQFF. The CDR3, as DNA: TGTGCCAGCAGTTCGAACTCCGGGACTAGCGGCCAGGCCGTACAGTTGAATGAGCAGTTCTTC.

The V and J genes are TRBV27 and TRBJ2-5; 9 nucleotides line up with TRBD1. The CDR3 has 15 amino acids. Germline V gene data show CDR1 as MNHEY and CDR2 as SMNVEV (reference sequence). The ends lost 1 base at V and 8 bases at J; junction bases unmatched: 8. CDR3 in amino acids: CASSLLGDREGTQYF. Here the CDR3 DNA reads TGTGCCAGCAGTTTATTAGGGGACAGGGAGGGAACCCAGTACTTC.

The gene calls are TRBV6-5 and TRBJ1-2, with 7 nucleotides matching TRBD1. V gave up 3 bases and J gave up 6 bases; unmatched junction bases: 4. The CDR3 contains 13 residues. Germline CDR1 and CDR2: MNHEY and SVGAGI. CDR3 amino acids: CASSYQTGHGYTF. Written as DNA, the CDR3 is TGTGCCAGCAGTTATCAGACAGGGCATGGCTACACCTTC.

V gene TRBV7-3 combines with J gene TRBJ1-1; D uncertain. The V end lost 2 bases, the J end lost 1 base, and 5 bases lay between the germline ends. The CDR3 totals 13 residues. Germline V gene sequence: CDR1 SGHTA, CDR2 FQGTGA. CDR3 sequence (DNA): TGTGCCAGCAGCTTAGGCAGGAACACTGAAGCTTTCTTT. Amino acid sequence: CASSLGRNTEAFF.

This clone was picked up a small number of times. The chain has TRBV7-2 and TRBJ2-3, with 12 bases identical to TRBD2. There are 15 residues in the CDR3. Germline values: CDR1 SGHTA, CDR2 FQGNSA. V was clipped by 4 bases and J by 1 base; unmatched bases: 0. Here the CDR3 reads CASSSSGGGTDTQYF. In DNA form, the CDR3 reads TGTGCCAGCAGCTCTAGCGGGGGGGGCACAGATACGCAGTATTTT.